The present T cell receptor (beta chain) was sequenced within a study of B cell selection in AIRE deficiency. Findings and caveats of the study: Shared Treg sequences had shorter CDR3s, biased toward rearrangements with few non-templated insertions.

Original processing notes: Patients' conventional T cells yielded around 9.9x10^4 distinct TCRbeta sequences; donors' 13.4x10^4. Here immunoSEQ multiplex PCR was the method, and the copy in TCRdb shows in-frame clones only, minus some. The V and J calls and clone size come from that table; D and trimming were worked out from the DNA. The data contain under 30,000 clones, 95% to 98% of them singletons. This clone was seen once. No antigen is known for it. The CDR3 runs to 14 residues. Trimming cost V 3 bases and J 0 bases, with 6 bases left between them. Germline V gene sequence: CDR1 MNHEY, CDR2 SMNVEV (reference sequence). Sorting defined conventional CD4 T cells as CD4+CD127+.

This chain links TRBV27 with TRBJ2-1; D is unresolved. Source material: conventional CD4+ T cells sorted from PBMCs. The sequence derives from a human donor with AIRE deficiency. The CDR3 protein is CASSFSVSYNEQFF. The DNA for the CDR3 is TGTGCCAGCAGTTTTTCGGTCTCCTACAATGAGCAGTTCTTC.